These 20 T cell receptor beta chains came from one sample sequenced in a study of OX40 agonist ivuxolimab in advanced cancers. The table came from immunoSEQ multiplex PCR; TCRdb's copy has only in-frame clones and leaves some out. The table has about 7,300 clones, 80% seen once. The starting material was CD4+ or CD8+ T cells sorted from blood, obtained in a trial of the OX40 agonist ivuxolimab. These receptors all stem from an adult with an advanced solid tumor such as melanoma, head and neck, liver or kidney cancer.

This clone was counted only a few times. The chain uses TRBV16 and TRBJ2-7, with D perhaps assigned TRBD1 or TRBD2 (6 bases each). Deletions cut 4 bases from V and 2 bases from J, with 9 bases between. The CDR3 consists of 13 residues. Germline CDR1 and CDR2: KGHSY and FQNENV. CDR3 amino acids: CASSLEGAYEQYF. DNA of the CDR3: TGTGCCAGCAGCCTGGAGGGGGCCTACGAGCAGTACTTC.

The chain couples TRBV5-1 to TRBJ2-7; D call uncertain. Germline V CDR1 and CDR2: SGHRS, YFSETQ. The V and J ends lost 0 bases and 6 bases respectively, with 7 bases between them. CDR3 length equals 12 residues. The CDR3 region has the DNA TGCGCCAGCAGCTTGGGCTATCTCGAGCAGTACTTC. It translates to CASSLGYLEQYF.

The chain is built from TRBV2 and TRBJ1-6; unclear D gene. Germline CDR1 SNHLY, CDR2 FYNNEI. Trimming removed 9 bases at V and 7 bases at J, with 10 bases between. CDR3 length: 12 amino acids. Here the CDR3 reads CASQLGNSPLHF. CDR3 in DNA: TGTGCCAGTCAATTAGGCAATTCACCCCTCCACTTT.

The chain is built from TRBV5-1 and TRBJ1-2, with unresolved D. Per germline, CDR1 SGHRS and CDR2 YFSETQ. The CDR3 totals 15 residues. V shed 0 bases and J shed 4 bases, with 13 bases lying between them. The CDR3 coding sequence is TGCGCCAGCAGCTTGGTCGGAACCTACGCCTATGGCTACACCTTC. Translating it yields CASSLVGTYAYGYTF.

The chain couples TRBV6-5 to TRBJ1-6, with D hard to call. V lost 7 bases, J lost 6 bases, and 13 bases lay in between. The length of the CDR3 is 14 residues. Germline CDR1 MNHEY, CDR2 SVGAGI. The CDR3 sequence: CASKDTSANSPLHF. In nucleotides, the CDR3 is TGTGCCAGCAAAGACACCTCAGCTAATTCACCCCTCCACTTT.

J is TRBJ2-2 and V is TRBV5-1; D is possibly TRBD2 (6 bases). The CDR3 is 16 residues long. V was trimmed by 1 base and J by 3 bases, leaving 13 bases between them. In germline, CDR1 is SGHRS, CDR2 YFSETQ. The CDR3 spells CASSLRGIADTGELFF. CDR3 coding DNA: TGCGCCAGCAGCTTGCGGGGGATCGCCGACACCGGGGAGCTGTTTTTT.

As to this clone: Other DNA sequences in the sample encode the same CDR3. The chain links TRBV4-1 to TRBJ2-7; D is unclear. The CDR3 has 14 amino acids. Germline CDR1 MGHRA, CDR2 YSYEKL. Trimming took 1 base from V and 3 from J, leaving 10 bases between them. CDR3 bases: TGCGCCAGCAGCCAAGTGGTAGGTAGCTACGAGCAGTACTTC. Translating it yields CASSQVVGSYEQYF.

V gene TRBV7-6 combines with J gene TRBJ2-7; 8 bases map to TRBD1. The CDR3 consists of 15 residues. V lost 3 bases, J lost 0 bases, and 4 bases stayed unmatched. Germline V lookup: CDR1 SGHVS, CDR2 FNYEAQ. The CDR3 protein is CASSLAGTGSYEQYF. The CDR3 DNA reads TGTGCCAGCAGCTTGGCCGGGACAGGCTCCTACGAGCAGTACTTC. Together with reference TRBV7-6 and TRBJ2-7, the CDR3 gives the full variable domain: GAGVSQSPRYKVTKRGQDVALRCDPISGHVSLYWYRQALGQGPEFLTYFNYEAQQDKSGLPNDRFSAERPEGSISTLTIQRTEQRDSAMYRCASSLAGTGSYEQYFGPGTRLTVT.

The CDR3 region is CASSPLAGGPNEQFF. The CDR3 nucleotides read TGTGCCAGCAGTCCCTTAGCGGGGGGGCCTAATGAGCAGTTCTTC. The genes are TRBV2 and TRBJ2-1; 11 bases align to TRBD2. J was trimmed by 7 bases and V by 5 bases; bases with no gene match: 7. The CDR3 extends over 15 amino acids. Germline V gene lookup returns CDR1 SNHLY and CDR2 FYNNEI. Full variable domain (remainder filled in from reference TRBV2 and TRBJ2-1): EPEVTQTPSHQVTQMGQEVILRCVPISNHLYFYWYRQILGQKVEFLVSFYNNEISEKSEIFDDQFSVERPDGSNFTLKIRSTKLEDSAMYFCASSPLAGGPNEQFFGPGTRLTVL.

The rearrangement joins TRBV7-9 to TRBJ1-1; perhaps TRBD1 as D (6 bases). The CDR3 runs 13 residues. Between the trimmed V and J ends, which lost 3 bases and 7 bases, there was a span of 12 bases. Germline V CDR1 and CDR2: SEHNR, FQNEAQ (reference sequence). The CDR3: CASSFGGAGEAFF. The CDR3 nucleotides are TGTGCCAGCAGCTTCGGGGGCGCCGGTGAAGCTTTCTTT.

The V and J genes are TRBV6-5 and TRBJ1-1; TRBD1 might be the D (5 bases). The CDR3 has 13 residues. V lost 10 bases and J 0 bases, leaving 12 bases between the germline ends. CDR1 and CDR2 (germline): MNHEY, SVGAGI. CDR3 region: CATRQSMNTEAFF. In DNA, the CDR3 is TGTGCCACCAGACAGTCCATGAACACTGAAGCTTTCTTT.

V and J are TRBV7-9 and TRBJ2-3; possible D gene TRBD2, 5 bases. The germline CDR1 and CDR2 sequences are SEHNR and FQNEAQ (reference sequence). Trimming left V 3 bases short and J 0 bases short, with 19 bases between. The CDR3 is 18 amino acids. The CDR3 DNA reads as TGTGCCAGCAGCTTGGGGATGGTGAGGGATACTAGCACAGATACGCAGTATTTT. Translating gives CASSLGMVRDTSTDTQYF.

The rearrangement joins TRBV5-1 to TRBJ2-7; D call uncertain. The CDR3 spans 13 residues. Germline-derived CDR1 and CDR2 are SGHRS and YFSETQ. V lost 4 bases, J lost 3 bases, and 11 bases lay in between. The DNA of the CDR3 is TGCGCCAGCAGCCCGGAAAGCTTCTACGAGCAGTACTTC. Amino acids: CASSPESFYEQYF.

V is TRBV7-9 and J is TRBJ2-5, with TRBD2 as a possible D gene (6 bases). CDR1 SEHNR and CDR2 FQNEAQ come from the germline V gene (reference sequence). This CDR3 region has 15 residues. The V end lost 5 bases, the J end lost 5 bases, and 18 bases lay between the germline ends. CDR3 DNA: TGTGCCAGCAGCCCCCCAATACAGGCGGGGGAGACCCAGTACTTC. It translates to CASSPPIQAGETQYF.

The genes are TRBV7-3 and TRBJ1-1; tentatively, D is TRBD1 (6 bases). Germline V gene lookup returns CDR1 SGHTA and CDR2 FQGTGA. Trimming removed 2 bases at V and 1 base at J, with 11 bases between. The CDR3 totals 15 residues. The CDR3 region has the DNA TGTGCCAGCAGCTTAGAGGGGGGCTCGAACACTGAAGCTTTCTTT. Its protein product is CASSLEGGSNTEAFF.

This rearrangement joins TRBV14 to TRBJ1-1; 7 nucleotides line up with TRBD1. Germline V CDR1 and CDR2: SGHDN, FVKESK. V gave up 0 bases and J gave up 3 bases; unmatched junction bases: 4. The CDR3 has 15 residues. CDR3 DNA sequence: TGTGCCAGCAGCCAAGATCAGGGGGTGGACACTGAAGCTTTCTTT. It encodes CASSQDQGVDTEAFF.

This clone has a handful of counts. The chain links TRBV15 to TRBJ1-5; the D is unclear. The germline V gene encodes CDR1 LNHNV and CDR2 YYDKDF (reference sequence). The V gene lost 8 bases and the J gene lost 2 bases, with 10 bases spanning the gap. The CDR3 extends over 13 amino acids. CDR3 sequence: CATRMGGNQPQHF. CDR3 sequence (DNA): TGTGCCACCCGGATGGGAGGCAATCAGCCCCAGCATTTT.

J is TRBJ2-3 and V is TRBV5-1; D assignment may be TRBD1 or TRBD2 (6 bases each). This CDR3 contains 14 residues. Germline CDR1 is SGHRS and CDR2 is YFSETQ. Trimming removed 4 bases from V and 4 bases from J, with 13 bases in between. The CDR3 spells CASSLEGHSDTQYF. The CDR3 bases are TGCGCCAGCAGCCTGGAGGGACACTCAGATACGCAGTATTTT.

The V and J genes are TRBV6-6 and TRBJ1-5; 11 bases map to TRBD1. V shed 6 bases, J shed 7 bases, and the junction held 8 bases outside the gene matches. CDR3 length equals 15 residues. Germline V gives CDR1 MNHNY, CDR2 SVGAGI (reference sequence). The CDR3 is CASSRDRGGPQPQHF. CDR3 DNA sequence: TGTGCCAGCAGCCGGGACAGGGGGGGTCCACAGCCCCAGCATTTT.

V and J are TRBV6-1 and TRBJ2-2, with TRBD2 identical over 9 bases. Trimming took 4 bases from V and 6 from J; bases not matched to a gene: 18. The CDR3 spans 19 residues. The germline gives CDR1 MNHNS, CDR2 SASEGT. The CDR3 reads CASSVLLAGVSLGSGELFF. The DNA of the CDR3 is TGTGCCAGCAGTGTACTACTAGCGGGTGTTAGCCTGGGGTCCGGGGAGCTGTTTTTT.